The TCR beta chain under discussion was sequenced for a study of T cell responses to AZD1222 COVID-19 vaccine listed by TCRdb under 2021. Regarding the complete study: AZD1222 recipients with second doses at about 4 weeks or about 12 weeks were pooled, because spike-specific TCR depth and breadth did not differ between schedules. TCR sequencing covered roughly 230 trial participants: about 210 given two doses of AZD1222 and around 25 given two doses of MenACWY control vaccine. Trial participants were enrolled by age into subgroups of 18-55, 56-69 and 70-plus years, and around 150, 29 and 61 TCR-sequenced participants, respectively, were included in these subgroups.

Note on this clone: Its antigen has not been determined. The input lacks base qualities; no much larger clone sits a single base away.

Summary of the overall study and its limitations: Spike-specific TCR breadth and depth rose significantly after two AZD1222 doses compared with day 0 and with MenACWY recipients. Participants were mostly white British, with more females than males. The authors suggested clonal diversity may have been underestimated. Nearly half of unique spike-specific TCRs reportedly recognized epitopes outside regions mutated in the B.1.351 and B.1.1.7 variants. Conclusions about previously exposed vaccinees were limited because only a handful of AZD1222 recipients were SARS-CoV-2 seropositive at baseline. Because no samples from the day 14 peak response were available, repertoires could be characterized only after the peak T cell response. In the small 56-69-year group, the increase in depth fell short of significance, most likely because of low power. The vaccine-associated CD4 TCRs covered the entire spike protein, and the dominant responses fell in regions 160-218 and 743-854.

The CDR3 regions of human TCRbeta chains were analyzed by immunosequencing. Under the source paper's analysis protocol: TCRs in the repertoires were matched against a reference library of SARS-CoV-2-specific TCRs that had been generated with the MIRA antigen-specificity platform. Breadth meant the fraction of unique TCRs that were SARS-CoV-2-associated, whereas depth meant the fraction of total T cells that were SARS-CoV-2-associated. Using the MIRA data, each spike-specific TCR was assigned both to the spike region to which the TCR was reactive and to a CD4 or CD8 class. Log10-transformed breadth and depth values were compared by one-way ANOVA with Sidak's multiple comparisons tests. The clones in this table, taken by TCRdb from immuneACCESS, are in-frame only. Not every clone is retained; where verified, under half of the shortfall comes from an unresolved V gene, and the cause of the rest is unknown. The DNA gave D and trimming, while V, J and clone size come from that table. For this sample there are 150,000 or so clones; around 92% appear just once. The ten largest account for about 1.9% of the sample.

Read against the paper, the sample's time point label means: baseline before first vaccination. Vaccinee samples came from UK trials COV001 and COV002, including a single-blind randomized controlled phase 2/3 trial of AZD1222 (ChAdOx1 nCoV-19) in healthy adults. Trial participant PBMC samples were collected at day 0 and day 28 after the second dose for TCRbeta chain sequencing. Compared with germline, V lacks 4 bases and J lacks 4 bases; bases without a gene match: 8. CDR1 and CDR2 were assigned from the germline V gene as MGHDK and SYGVNS. Reading from cysteine to phenylalanine, the CDR3 counts 15 amino acids. Only the CDR3 portion is preserved as DNA: 45 bases, with reading frame beginning at the first base.

The receptor was derived from an adult in good health. The V gene is TRBV25-1 and the J gene is TRBJ2-3, and TRBD2 aligns with 7 junction nucleotides. The sample was peripheral blood, taken on day 0 of AZD1222 vaccination. This receptor has the CDR3 CASSGGGSWSDTQYF. DNA sequence: TGTGCCAGCAGTGGCGGGGGATCTTGGTCAGATACGCAGTATTTT. When the CDR3 is completed using the reference TRBV25-1 and TRBJ2-3 genes on either side, the full variable domain is EADIYQTPRYLVIGTGKKITLECSQTMGHDKMYWYQQDPGMELHLIHYSYGVNSTEKGDLSSESTVSRIRTEHFPLTLESARPSHTSQYLCASSGGGSWSDTQYFGPGTRLTVL.